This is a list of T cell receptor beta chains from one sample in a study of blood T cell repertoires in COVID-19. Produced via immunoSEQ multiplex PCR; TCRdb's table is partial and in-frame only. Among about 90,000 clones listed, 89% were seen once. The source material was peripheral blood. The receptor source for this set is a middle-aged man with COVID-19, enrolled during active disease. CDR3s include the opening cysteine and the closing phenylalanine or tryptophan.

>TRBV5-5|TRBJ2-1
CASSLTGQGSYNEQFF
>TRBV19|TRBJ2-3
CASKAGGTDTQYF
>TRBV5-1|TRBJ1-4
CASSTQGAPYEKLFF
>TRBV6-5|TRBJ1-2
CASSPSGANGYTF
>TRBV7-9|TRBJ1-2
CASSPRTGPVGYTF
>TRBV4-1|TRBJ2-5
CASSQEVTSGGETQYF
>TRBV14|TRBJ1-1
CASSPLGGAWAFF
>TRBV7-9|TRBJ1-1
CASSSPTGPENTEAFF
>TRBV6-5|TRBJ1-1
CASSYRAGNTEAFF
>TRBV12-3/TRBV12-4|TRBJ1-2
CASSPGGGYTF
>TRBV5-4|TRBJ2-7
CASSWGPASYEQYF
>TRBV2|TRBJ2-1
CASSSDRGPFYNEQFF
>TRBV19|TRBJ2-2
CASRDKNTGELFF
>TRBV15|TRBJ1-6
CATRTGYYSPLHF
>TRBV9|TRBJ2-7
CASSVGPGENYEQYF
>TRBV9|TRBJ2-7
CASSSSGTGSYEQYF
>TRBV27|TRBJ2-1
CASRPGTVPTNNEQFF
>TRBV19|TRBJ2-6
CASSRGQGSSGANVLTF
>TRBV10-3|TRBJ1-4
CAISERTGRDEKLFF
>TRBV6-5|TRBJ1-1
CASRKLRMNTEAFF
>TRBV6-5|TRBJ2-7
CASSYGQATYEQYF
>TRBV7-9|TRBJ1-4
CASSTRTLRQGAREKLFF